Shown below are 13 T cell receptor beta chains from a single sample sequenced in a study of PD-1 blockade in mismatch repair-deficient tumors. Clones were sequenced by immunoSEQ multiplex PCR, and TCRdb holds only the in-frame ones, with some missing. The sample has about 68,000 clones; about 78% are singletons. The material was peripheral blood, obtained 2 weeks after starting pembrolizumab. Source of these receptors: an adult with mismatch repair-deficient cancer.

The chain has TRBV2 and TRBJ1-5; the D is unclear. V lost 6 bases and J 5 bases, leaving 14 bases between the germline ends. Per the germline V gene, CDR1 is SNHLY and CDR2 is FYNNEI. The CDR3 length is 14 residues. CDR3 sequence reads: CASSRPDSDQPQHF. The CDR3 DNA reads TGTGCCAGCAGCCGGCCGGATTCGGATCAGCCCCAGCATTTT.

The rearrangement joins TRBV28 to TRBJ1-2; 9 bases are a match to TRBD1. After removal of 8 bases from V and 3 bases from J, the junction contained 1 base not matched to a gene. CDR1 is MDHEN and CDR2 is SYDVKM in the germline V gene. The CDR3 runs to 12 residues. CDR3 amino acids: CASRQGDYGYTF. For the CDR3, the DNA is TGTGCCAGCCGACAGGGGGACTATGGCTACACCTTC.

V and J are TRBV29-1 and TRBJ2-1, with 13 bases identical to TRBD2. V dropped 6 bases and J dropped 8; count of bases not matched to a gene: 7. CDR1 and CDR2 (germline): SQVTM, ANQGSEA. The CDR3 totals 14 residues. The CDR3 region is CSVAGLAGFYEQFF. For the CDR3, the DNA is TGCAGCGTAGCGGGACTAGCGGGATTCTATGAGCAGTTCTTC.

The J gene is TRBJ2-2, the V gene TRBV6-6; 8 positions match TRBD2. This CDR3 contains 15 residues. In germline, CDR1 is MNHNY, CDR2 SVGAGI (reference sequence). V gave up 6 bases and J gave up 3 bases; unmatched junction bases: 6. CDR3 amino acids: CASSLQREHTGELFF. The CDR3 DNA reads TGTGCCAGCAGCCTACAGCGGGAGCACACCGGGGAGCTGTTTTTT.

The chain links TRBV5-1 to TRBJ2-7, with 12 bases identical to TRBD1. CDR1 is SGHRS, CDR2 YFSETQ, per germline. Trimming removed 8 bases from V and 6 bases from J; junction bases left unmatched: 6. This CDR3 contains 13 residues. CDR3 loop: CASQGTGGVEQYF. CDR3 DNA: TGCGCCAGTCAGGGGACAGGGGGCGTCGAGCAGTACTTC.

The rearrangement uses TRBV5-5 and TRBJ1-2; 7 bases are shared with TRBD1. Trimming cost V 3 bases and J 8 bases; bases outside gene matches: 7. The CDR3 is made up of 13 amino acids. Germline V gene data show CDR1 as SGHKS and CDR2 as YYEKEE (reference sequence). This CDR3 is CASSSQGQWGYTF. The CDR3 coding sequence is TGTGCCAGCAGCTCTCAGGGACAGTGGGGCTACACCTTC.

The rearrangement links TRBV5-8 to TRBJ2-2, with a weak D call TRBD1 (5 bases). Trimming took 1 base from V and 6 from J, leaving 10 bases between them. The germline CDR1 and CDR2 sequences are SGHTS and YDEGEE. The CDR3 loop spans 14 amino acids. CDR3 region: CASSLTGSSGELFF. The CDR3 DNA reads TGTGCCAGCAGCTTGACAGGTTCTTCCGGGGAGCTGTTTTTT.

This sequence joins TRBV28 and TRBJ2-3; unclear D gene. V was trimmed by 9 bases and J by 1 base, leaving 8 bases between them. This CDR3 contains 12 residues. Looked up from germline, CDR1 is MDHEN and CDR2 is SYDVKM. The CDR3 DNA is TGTGCCAGTAATGGCGGCACAGATACGCAGTATTTT. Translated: CASNGGTDTQYF.

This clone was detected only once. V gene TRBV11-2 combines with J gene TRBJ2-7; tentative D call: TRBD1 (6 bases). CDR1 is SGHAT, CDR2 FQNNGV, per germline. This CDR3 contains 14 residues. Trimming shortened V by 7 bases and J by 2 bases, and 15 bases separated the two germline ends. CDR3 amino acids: CASTIGGGAYEQYF. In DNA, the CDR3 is TGTGCCAGCACCATAGGGGGTGGGGCCTACGAGCAGTACTTC.

The CDR3, as DNA: TGTGCCAGTAGTATAGAAGGTCAGGGTCTAGCAGATACGCAGTATTTT. It translates to CASSIEGQGLADTQYF. J is TRBJ2-3 and V is TRBV19; TRBD1 might be the D (5 bases). The CDR3 sequence is 16 residues long. Per the germline V gene, CDR1 is LNHDA and CDR2 is SQIVND (reference sequence). The V end lost 0 bases, the J end lost 4 bases, and 14 bases lay between the germline ends.

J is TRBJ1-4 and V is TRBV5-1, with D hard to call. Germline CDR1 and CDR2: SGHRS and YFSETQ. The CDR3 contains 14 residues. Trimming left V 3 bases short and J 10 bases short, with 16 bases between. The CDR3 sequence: CASSSTRAQGKLFF. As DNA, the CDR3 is TGCGCCAGCAGCTCCACGCGGGCTCAAGGAAAACTGTTTTTT.

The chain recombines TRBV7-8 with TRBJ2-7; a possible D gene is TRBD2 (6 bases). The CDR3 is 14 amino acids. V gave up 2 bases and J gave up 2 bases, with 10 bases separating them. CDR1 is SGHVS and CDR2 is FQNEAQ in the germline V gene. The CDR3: CASSLRGLTYEQYF. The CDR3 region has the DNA TGTGCCAGCAGCTTACGGGGACTCACCTACGAGCAGTACTTC.

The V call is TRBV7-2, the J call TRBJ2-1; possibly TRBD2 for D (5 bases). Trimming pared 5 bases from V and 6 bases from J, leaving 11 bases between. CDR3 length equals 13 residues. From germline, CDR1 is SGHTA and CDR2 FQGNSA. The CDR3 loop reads CASSPSLLNEQFF. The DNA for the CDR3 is TGTGCCAGCAGCCCTAGCCTCCTCAATGAGCAGTTCTTC.